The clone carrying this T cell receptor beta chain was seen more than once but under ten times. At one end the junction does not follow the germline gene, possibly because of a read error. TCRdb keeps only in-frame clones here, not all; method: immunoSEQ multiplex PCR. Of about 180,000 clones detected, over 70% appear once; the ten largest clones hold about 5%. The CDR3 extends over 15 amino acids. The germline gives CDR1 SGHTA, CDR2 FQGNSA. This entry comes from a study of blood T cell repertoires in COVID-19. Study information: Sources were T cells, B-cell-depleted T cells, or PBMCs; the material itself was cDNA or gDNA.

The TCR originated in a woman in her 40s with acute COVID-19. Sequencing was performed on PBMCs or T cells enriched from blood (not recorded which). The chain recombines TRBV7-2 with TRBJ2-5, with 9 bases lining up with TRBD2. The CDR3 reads CASRLAGENQETQYF. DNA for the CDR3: TGTGCCAGCAGGTTAGCGGGAGAAAACCAAGAGACCCAGTACTTC.